This TCR beta chain was sequenced in a study of CD8 T cells in ankylosing spondylitis. Study-wide findings and caveats: Reportedly, disease-linked clones are significantly enriched in ankylosing spondylitis patients' matched synovial fluid. Characteristic, it appeared, of ankylosing spondylitis blood was a TCR beta motif of eight highly homologous variants.

The TCR beta libraries were generated through quantitative 5'-RACE incorporating molecular barcodes. TCRdb processed the 5' RACE reads anew with MiXCR; each CDR3 protein has one entry. The sample shows more than 250,000 distinct CDR3 sequences, around 10% of them seen only once. This clonotype was seen ten or more times. Its antigen remains unknown. The CDR3 totals 12 residues. The V end lost 6 bases, the J end lost 4 bases, and 12 bases lay between the germline ends. CDR1 is DFQATT and CDR2 is SNEGSKA in the germline V gene (reference sequence). The genes are TRBV20-1 and TRBJ1-1, with no clear D. Sample: blood, either unsorted or a sorted T cell fraction (not recorded which). The source is a female donor with ankylosing spondylitis or in good health (not recorded which). The CDR3 DNA reads as TGCAGTGCCTACACCAAAAGCACTGAAGCTTTCTTT. Translation gives CSAYTKSTEAFF.